This TCR beta chain is drawn from a study of shared clonotypes between healthy human individuals. In regard to this clone: Its antigen is not known. The same CDR3 is also encoded by other DNA sequences in this sample.

Some clones are missing from TCRdb's copy, which holds only in-frame ones; the method was immunoSEQ multiplex PCR. The data show roughly 660,000 clones, 90% seen once. Study findings and constraints: Enrolling few donors narrowed the genetic and exposure-history diversity that was represented. The sharing of 5% to 6.5% of naive CD4 clonotypes was seen across a few donors. Shared clonotypes across all four donors exceeded non-shared ones in generation probability.

In CD8 memory, CD45RO+ cells were put together with CCR7-negative CD45RA+ TemRA cells. V was clipped by 4 bases and J by 0 bases, with 4 bases between them. CDR3 length equals 12 residues. Germline assignment: CDR1 SEHNR and CDR2 FQNEAQ (reference sequence). The clonotype was recovered from a man between 18 and 35 years old in good health. Some clones in this sample may be carry-over from other donors' samples. The chain is built from TRBV7-9 and TRBJ2-7; D gene uncertain. The sequenced material came from memory CD8+ T cells from PBMCs. The sample's subset: CD45RO+ cells pooled with CCR7-negative TemRA cells. CDR3 in amino acids: CASSSLSYEQYF. Written as DNA, the CDR3 is TGTGCCAGCAGCTCCCTCTCCTACGAGCAGTACTTC.